This paragraph covers one TCR beta chain sequence. In its sample, this clonotype was seen many times. Its antigen has not been determined. No base-level quality is on record; no much larger clone is a single base apart. The sample originates from a study of T cell repertoires in cytomegalovirus infection (dated by TCRdb to the late 2010s). A note on the overall study: Donor HLA type was relevant to the analysis, as public TCR beta signatures indicated carriage of CMV infection together with the matching HLA type.

V loses 4 bases of germline sequence and J loses 3 bases, and the interval between the two ends is 16 bases. Reading from cysteine to phenylalanine, the CDR3 counts 15 amino acids. Only the CDR3 portion is preserved as DNA: 45 bases, with reading frame beginning at the first base. CDR1 and CDR2 were assigned from the germline V gene as SGHTA and FQGNSA. The run used an Illumina HiSeq 1500. TCRdb reanalyzed the raw reads on its own, using fastp at Q25 for trimming and MiXCR for clone calling, and kept in-frame beta chains. Each CDR3 protein appears once, grouped with its most common genes and DNA. This sample holds approximately 500,000 distinct CDR3 sequences; more than 15% were observed only once. Approximately 24% of the sample is taken by the ten largest. Points the paper makes about the study in general: Cumulative frequency of public TCR beta family members discriminated carriers of CMV infection plus the relevant HLA type in this cohort and an independent approximately 350-donor cohort. The ex vivo response was dominated by HLA-C-restricted CMV-specific TCR beta clonotypes, which also provided the single most frequent clonotype in two of eight donors.

This receptor was identified in a human donor in good health (CMV status not recorded). Some clones in this sample may be carry-over from other donors' samples. The chain links TRBV7-2 with TRBJ2-7; TRBD1 is possibly the D segment (7 matching bases). The sample was CD8+ T cells from PBMCs. The DNA reads TGTGCCAGCAGCTCCGGGCCAGGGGGACTCTACGAGCAGTACTTC. Translated, this gives CASSSGPGGLYEQYF.